The 17 T cell receptor beta chains below all came from one sample that was sequenced in a study of T cells after yellow fever vaccination. TCRdb redid the calling of the 5' RACE reads with MiXCR, one entry per CDR3 protein. This table has roughly 240,000 distinct CDR3 sequences, roughly 6.3% appearing once. The input for sequencing was CD4+ T cells sorted from PBMCs, taken on the day of the yellow fever booster vaccination. The origin of the receptors is a man aged 30 to 39 who received the YFV17D yellow fever vaccine.

At least ten counts were recorded for this clonotype. The V gene is TRBV6-5, the J gene TRBJ2-5, with D tentatively TRBD1 (6 bases). This CDR3 region has 14 residues. The germline V gene encodes CDR1 MNHEY and CDR2 SVGAGI. Trimming took 6 bases from V and 5 from J, leaving 16 bases between them. CDR3 in amino acids: CASRAMGHPETQYF. CDR3 coding DNA: TGTGCCAGCAGGGCAATGGGACATCCGGAGACCCAGTACTTC.

At least ten counts were recorded for this clonotype. This chain connects TRBV5-1 to TRBJ2-7; D perhaps matches TRBD1 (5 bases). The CDR3 consists of 14 residues. V was trimmed by 0 bases and J by 3 bases, leaving 10 bases between them. Germline values: CDR1 SGHRS, CDR2 YFSETQ. Here the CDR3 reads CASSLVQASYEQYF. The DNA of the CDR3 is TGCGCCAGCAGCTTGGTACAGGCAAGCTACGAGCAGTACTTC.

This clonotype has only a few counts. This chain uses TRBV20-1 with TRBJ2-7; D is perhaps TRBD1 (6 bases). Germline V gives CDR1 DFQATT, CDR2 SNEGSKA (reference sequence). The CDR3 spans 13 residues. Trimming stripped 6 bases from V and 3 bases from J, with 15 bases between. CDR3 residues: CSARPGQIYEQYF. CDR3 in DNA: TGCAGTGCACGACCGGGACAAATCTACGAGCAGTACTTC.

V and J are TRBV11-1 and TRBJ2-1; 10 nucleotides agree with TRBD2. After removal of 5 bases from V and 4 bases from J, the junction contained 8 bases not matched to a gene. Germline V gene sequence: CDR1 SGHAT, CDR2 FQDESV (reference sequence). The CDR3 is made up of 16 amino acids. CDR3 protein: CASSPQTSGPYNEQFF. The CDR3 DNA follows: TGTGCCAGCAGCCCGCAGACTAGCGGGCCTTACAATGAGCAGTTCTTC.

This clonotype was recorded a few times. The chain carries TRBV30 and TRBJ2-2; D gene uncertain. The CDR3 is 11 amino acids. Trimming shortened V by 3 bases and J by 3 bases, and 2 bases separated the two germline ends. CDR1 GTSNPN and CDR2 SVGIG come from the germline V gene (reference sequence). CDR3 DNA: TGTGCCTGGAGAGACACCGGGGAGCTGTTTTTT. Translating it yields CAWRDTGELFF.

There are many counts of this clonotype. V and J are TRBV4-1 and TRBJ1-5, with 7 bases identical to TRBD1. In germline, CDR1 is MGHRA, CDR2 YSYEKL. The J segment lost 5 bases and the V segment lost 3 bases, leaving 7 bases of the junction unmatched. This CDR3 contains 15 residues. DNA of the CDR3: TGCGCCAGCAGCCAGGAGGGACAGAGGTATCAGCCCCAGCATTTT. Translation gives CASSQEGQRYQPQHF.

V is TRBV15 and J is TRBJ1-4, with 9 bases matching TRBD1. This CDR3 is built from 15 residues. Germline CDR1 reads LNHNV; CDR2 reads YYDKDF (reference sequence). The ends lost 1 base at V and 7 bases at J; junction bases unmatched: 4. This chain's CDR3 is CATSRGPGQGEKLFF. CDR3 DNA sequence: TGTGCCACCAGCAGAGGACCGGGACAGGGTGAAAAACTGTTTTTT.

About this clonotype: One base away lies a much larger clone, so this may be a sequencing read error. J is TRBJ2-1 and V is TRBV28, with D possibly TRBD1 on 6 matching bases. CDR3 size: 15 residues. The germline gives CDR1 MDHEN, CDR2 SYDVKM. CDR3 in DNA: TGTCCCAGCAGGCCAAGGACAGTTAGCTACAATGAGCAGTTCTTC. Translating it yields CPSRPRTVSYNEQFF.

This clonotype was observed at least ten times. This sequence joins TRBV20-1 and TRBJ2-3; D may match TRBD1 or TRBD2 (5 bases each). The CDR3 is 11 residues long. Germline values: CDR1 DFQATT, CDR2 SNEGSKA (reference sequence). The CDR3 DNA reads as TGCGGAATTAGGGGAGCAGATACGCAGTATTTT. This codes for CGIRGADTQYF.

This clonotype was observed at least ten times. The CDR3 bases are TGTGCCATCAGTGGACAGGGGTGGGGTGAGCAGTTCTTC. This gives the protein CAISGQGWGEQFF. The rearrangement links TRBV10-3 to TRBJ2-1, with 8 bases identical to TRBD1. Germline V lookup: CDR1 ENHRY, CDR2 SYGVKD. With 4 bases clipped from V and 9 bases from J, the junction kept 5 bases outside the gene matches. The CDR3 sequence is 13 residues long.

This clonotype was recorded at least ten times. The J gene is TRBJ2-1, the V gene TRBV28, with TRBD2 matching over 8 bases. The CDR3 loop spans 14 amino acids. Trimming cost V 5 bases and J 1 base; bases outside gene matches: 1. Looked up from germline, CDR1 is MDHEN and CDR2 is SYDVKM. CDR3: CASSGTRSYNEQFF. The CDR3 coding sequence is TGTGCCAGCAGTGGGACTAGGTCCTACAATGAGCAGTTCTTC.

The chain couples TRBV5-1 to TRBJ1-1, with D perhaps matching TRBD1 (6 bases). V lost 2 bases and J 3 bases, leaving 11 bases between the germline ends. Germline CDR1 reads SGHRS; CDR2 reads YFSETQ. The CDR3 runs 14 residues. CDR3 in amino acids: CASSFGRGDTEAFF. DNA for the CDR3: TGCGCCAGCAGCTTCGGCAGGGGAGACACTGAAGCTTTCTTT. The entire variable domain, with the rest obtained from reference TRBV5-1 and TRBJ1-1, is as follows: KAGVTQTPRYLIKTRGQQVTLSCSPISGHRSVSWYQQTPGQGLQFLFEYFSETQRNKGNFPGRFSGRQFSNSRSEMNVSTLELGDSALYLCASSFGRGDTEAFFGQGTRLTVV.

This clonotype was detected ten times or more. The chain is built from TRBV7-2 and TRBJ2-7, with TRBD1 matching 7 bases. J was trimmed by 0 bases and V by 1 base; bases with no gene match: 3. Germline V gene sequence: CDR1 SGHTA, CDR2 FQGNSA. CDR3 length: 15 amino acids. CDR3: CASSLVAGGSYEQYF. The DNA of the CDR3 is TGTGCCAGCAGCTTAGTTGCAGGGGGCTCCTACGAGCAGTACTTC.

The chain has TRBV5-6 and TRBJ2-5; 9 bases map to TRBD2. CDR1 SGHDT and CDR2 YYEEEE come from the germline V gene. Unmatched junction bases numbered 21, after V lost 4 bases and J lost 5 bases. The CDR3 consists of 19 residues. CDR3 residues: CASSVPRVSGLASAETQYF. The DNA of the CDR3 is TGTGCCAGCAGCGTTCCTCGGGTCTCGGGACTAGCATCGGCGGAGACCCAGTACTTC. The full variable domain, in which reference TRBV5-6 and TRBJ2-5 provide the parts outside the CDR3, is DAGVTQSPTHLIKTRGQQVTLRCSPKSGHDTVSWYQQALGQGPQFIFQYYEEEERQRGNFPDRFSGHQFPNYSSELNVNALLLGDSALYLCASSVPRVSGLASAETQYFGPGTRLLVL.

In this sample, this clonotype turned up many times. The genes are TRBV11-2 and TRBJ2-5; tentatively, D is TRBD2 (5 bases). This CDR3 is 13 amino acids long. The V gene lost 5 bases and the J gene lost 7 bases, with 14 bases spanning the gap. The germline V gene has CDR1 SGHAT and CDR2 FQNNGV. CDR3 protein: CASSADRGGTQYF. In nucleotides, the CDR3 is TGTGCCAGCAGCGCCGATCGCGGAGGGACCCAGTACTTC.

This clonotype showed up just a few times. The rearrangement links TRBV4-2 to TRBJ2-7; maybe TRBD2 (6 bases). The CDR3 covers 16 residues. Germline CDR1 is LGHNA and CDR2 is YNFKEQ. V was trimmed by 1 base and J by 3 bases, leaving 16 bases between them. CDR3 coding DNA: TGTGCCAGCAGCCAAGTAGGAGGGGTGATGATCTACGAGCAGTACTTC. This gives the protein CASSQVGGVMIYEQYF.

This clonotype came up a few times. As DNA, the CDR3 is TGTGCCAGCAAACTTCCCAGGACGCGGACCGGGGAGCTGTTTTTT. This encodes CASKLPRTRTGELFF. The rearrangement joins TRBV7-8 to TRBJ2-2; D ambiguous. Germline V lookup: CDR1 SGHVS, CDR2 FQNEAQ. This CDR3 contains 15 residues. V was trimmed by 7 bases and J by 5 bases, leaving 17 bases between them.